The next 8 T cell receptor beta chains were all read from a single sample in a study of OX40 agonist ivuxolimab in advanced cancers. The repertoire was sequenced with immunoSEQ multiplex PCR; TCRdb's copy has only in-frame clones and lacks some. This sample has 95,000 to 150,000 clones; 75% to 90% occur once, and the top ten carry around 0.55%. The specimen comprised CD4+ or CD8+ T cells sorted from blood, sampled in a trial of the OX40 agonist ivuxolimab. These receptors originate from an adult with an advanced solid tumor such as melanoma, head and neck, liver or kidney cancer.

V usage is TRBV6-6 and J usage is TRBJ2-2, with unresolved D. Trimming shortened V by 11 bases and J by 6 bases, and 10 bases separated the two germline ends. CDR1 is MNHNY and CDR2 is SVGAGI in the germline V gene (reference sequence). CDR3 length: 11 residues. The DNA for the CDR3 is TGTGCCCGCCACCCTTCCGGGGAGCTGTTTTTT. Translated: CARHPSGELFF.

The chain joins TRBV5-1 to TRBJ1-4; tentatively, D is TRBD1 (6 bases). This CDR3 region has 17 residues. V lost 2 bases to trimming and J lost 0 bases, with 14 bases between them. The germline V gene encodes CDR1 SGHRS and CDR2 YFSETQ. The CDR3 DNA reads TGCGCCAGCAGCTTCCGGGACACCTTTGCAACTAATGAAAAACTGTTTTTT. Its protein product is CASSFRDTFATNEKLFF.

This clone was recorded a few times. The rearrangement joins TRBV30 to TRBJ2-7; D ambiguous. Germline V gene lookup returns CDR1 GTSNPN and CDR2 SVGIG (reference sequence). The CDR3 runs to 14 residues. V lost 0 bases to trimming and J lost 3 bases, with 12 bases between them. The CDR3 loop is CAWSVPVRGYEQYF. The CDR3 DNA follows: TGTGCCTGGAGTGTGCCGGTTAGAGGCTACGAGCAGTACTTC.

The chain couples TRBV28 to TRBJ1-6; D gene unclear. Germline CDR1 and CDR2: MDHEN and SYDVKM. Trimming removed 6 bases from V and 3 bases from J, with 0 bases in between. The CDR3 sequence is 11 residues long. The CDR3 spells CASSYNSPLHF. The CDR3 coding sequence is TGTGCCAGCAGCTATAATTCACCCCTCCACTTT.

The chain combines TRBV10-3 with TRBJ2-5; 9 nucleotides align to TRBD2. CDR1 is ENHRY and CDR2 is SYGVKD in the germline V gene. Trimming cost V 3 bases and J 2 bases; bases outside gene matches: 7. The CDR3 runs to 16 residues. CDR3 bases: TGTGCCATCAGTGATAAGCGGGGGGCCCCACAAGAGACCCAGTACTTC. The encoded protein is CAISDKRGAPQETQYF.

This chain connects TRBV6-5 to TRBJ1-4; D perhaps matches TRBD1 (5 bases). CDR3 length: 14 amino acids. The germline CDR1 and CDR2 sequences are MNHEY and SVGAGI. With 2 bases removed from V and 1 base from J, the gap between germline ends came to 5 bases. The DNA for the CDR3 is TGTGCCAGCAGTTACGGGGGAACTAATGAAAAACTGTTTTTT. Its translation is CASSYGGTNEKLFF.

The rearrangement links TRBV10-3 to TRBJ2-3; D gene uncertain. Germline loops: CDR1 ENHRY, CDR2 SYGVKD. V was cut by 4 bases and J by 10 bases, with 9 bases left in between. The CDR3 contains 11 residues. The CDR3 nucleotides read TGTGCCATCAGTGGAGGTGACGCGCAGTATTTT. Translating gives CAISGGDAQYF.

V gene TRBV28 combines with J gene TRBJ1-6; D gene unclear. Trimming stripped 7 bases from V and 0 bases from J, with 7 bases between. This CDR3 has 14 amino acids. Germline lookup yields CDR1 MDHEN and CDR2 SYDVKM. The CDR3 region has the DNA TGTGCCAGCAACTGGCTCTCCTATAATTCACCCCTCCACTTT. It codes for CASNWLSYNSPLHF.